Presented here are 21 T cell receptor beta chains from one specimen sequenced in a study of T cell responses to AZD1222 COVID-19 vaccine. TCRdb's copy holds only in-frame clones and misses some; the assay was immunoSEQ multiplex PCR. The sample holds some 190,000 clones; approximately 90% are singletons and the top ten take approximately 1.6%. The starting material was peripheral blood, obtained 28 days after the second AZD1222 dose. The receptors originated from an adult who received the AZD1222 COVID-19 vaccine.

J is TRBJ2-7 and V is TRBV6-5; D call uncertain. Trimming stripped 7 bases from V and 4 bases from J, with 17 bases between. CDR1 and CDR2 from the germline V gene are MNHEY and SVGAGI. The CDR3 is 14 residues long. The chain's CDR3 is CASTHGAFGYEQYF. The DNA of the CDR3 is TGTGCCAGCACGCATGGAGCTTTTGGGTACGAGCAGTACTTC.

V is TRBV5-8 and J is TRBJ1-5, with D unclear. The V end lost 4 bases, the J end lost 9 bases, and 20 bases lay between the germline ends. In germline, CDR1 is SGHTS, CDR2 YDEGEE. CDR3 length: 15 residues. CDR3 region: CASSADPYPAGPQHF. Here the CDR3 DNA reads TGTGCCAGCAGCGCGGACCCCTATCCCGCGGGGCCCCAGCATTTT.

This clone is a singleton in its sample. The chain recombines TRBV28 with TRBJ2-5; 7 bases fit TRBD2. The germline gives CDR1 MDHEN, CDR2 SYDVKM. Trimming took 6 bases from V and 9 from J; bases not matched to a gene: 13. The CDR3 is 14 residues long. Here the CDR3 reads CASSSTILRGAQYF. In DNA form, the CDR3 reads TGTGCCAGCAGCTCAACGATTCTACGGGGGGCCCAGTACTTC.

The CDR3 nucleotides read TGTGCCAGCAGTCCCCGGGGGGGGAATCAGCCCCAGCATTTT. It specifies CASSPRGGNQPQHF. J is TRBJ1-5 and V is TRBV6-5, with TRBD1 as a possible D gene (5 bases). The germline CDR1 and CDR2 sequences are MNHEY and SVGAGI. The CDR3 runs to 14 residues. Deletions cut 5 bases from V and 4 bases from J, with 12 bases between.

This chain joins TRBV6-7 and TRBJ2-7; no definite D call. TRBV6-7 is treated as an ORF (open reading frame) with a function not yet certain. The CDR3 is made up of 15 amino acids. Trimming cost V 2 bases and J 2 bases, with 13 bases left between them. CDR3 residues: CASSYAPDTAYEQYF. Written as DNA, the CDR3 is TGTGCCAGCAGTTACGCTCCTGATACCGCCTACGAGCAGTACTTC.

The chain recombines TRBV7-6 with TRBJ1-1; possibly TRBD1 for D (6 bases). Germline loops: CDR1 SGHVS, CDR2 FNYEAQ. The CDR3 runs to 15 residues. V was pared by 0 bases and J by 0 bases, with 8 bases between. The CDR3 DNA sequence: TGTGCCAGCAGCTTAGCTCCAGGGGTGAACACTGAAGCTTTCTTT. Translating it yields CASSLAPGVNTEAFF.

The chain joins TRBV6-5 to TRBJ2-5; D perhaps matches TRBD2 (6 bases). The CDR3 is 15 residues long. Trimming stripped 2 bases from V and 7 bases from J, with 17 bases between. Germline loops: CDR1 MNHEY, CDR2 SVGAGI. The CDR3 is CASSYPGLGPGTQYF. In nucleotides, the CDR3 is TGTGCCAGCAGTTACCCGGGACTCGGGCCCGGGACCCAGTACTTC.

V usage is TRBV4-3 and J usage is TRBJ1-2; D gene uncertain. The CDR3 is made up of 14 amino acids. Germline V gene data show CDR1 as LGHNA and CDR2 as YSLEER. V shed 2 bases and J shed 8 bases, with 15 bases lying between them. DNA of the CDR3: TGCGCCAGCAGCCAATCGGTCTTAGTCGGAGGCTACACCTTC. Translating gives CASSQSVLVGGYTF.

V is TRBV5-5 and J is TRBJ1-2, with TRBD1 matching 10 bases. Germline V gene data show CDR1 as SGHKS and CDR2 as YYEKEE (reference sequence). The CDR3 has 14 residues. V shed 4 bases and J 3 bases; nucleotides not matched to a gene: 3. The CDR3 reads CASSEDRGYYGYTF. Written as DNA, the CDR3 is TGTGCCAGCAGCGAGGACAGGGGGTACTATGGCTACACCTTC. Complete variable domain (other parts from reference TRBV5-5 and TRBJ1-2): DAGVTQSPTHLIKTRGQQVTLRCSPISGHKSVSWYQQVLGQGPQFIFQYYEKEERGRGNFPDRFSARQFPNYSSELNVNALLLGDSALYLCASSEDRGYYGYTFGSGTRLTVV.

This chain uses TRBV19 with TRBJ1-2, with D tentatively TRBD1 (6 bases). The CDR3 length is 15 residues. Trimming removed 4 bases from V and 4 bases from J, with 16 bases in between. Germline CDR1 LNHDA, CDR2 SQIVND (reference sequence). DNA of the CDR3: TGTGCCAGTAGTAGCCCTTCGGACAGCCGCTATGGCTACACCTTC. It codes for CASSSPSDSRYGYTF.

V and J are TRBV19 and TRBJ1-2, with D hard to call. The CDR3 contains 11 residues. Trimming pared 9 bases from V and 3 bases from J, leaving 8 bases between. Germline CDR1 LNHDA, CDR2 SQIVND (reference sequence). CDR3 sequence: CASRRDYGYTF. The CDR3 region has the DNA TGTGCCAGCCGACGAGACTATGGCTACACCTTC.

The chain employs TRBV11-2 and TRBJ2-5; D perhaps matches TRBD1 (7 bases). The CDR3 loop spans 20 amino acids. V lost 0 bases to trimming and J lost 11 bases, with 34 bases between them. Germline loops: CDR1 SGHAT, CDR2 FQNNGV. CDR3 protein: CASSLDQVQGGWGIGSSQYF. The CDR3, as DNA: TGTGCCAGCAGCTTAGATCAAGTCCAGGGGGGTTGGGGAATTGGAAGTAGTCAGTACTTC.

The sample holds one count of this clone. The chain joins TRBV30 to TRBJ2-7; perhaps TRBD2 as D (5 bases). V shed 5 bases and J shed 6 bases, with 11 bases lying between them. Germline-derived CDR1 and CDR2 are GTSNPN and SVGIG (reference sequence). The CDR3 spans 11 residues. This CDR3 is CAWGRGGEQYF. CDR3 DNA: TGTGCCTGGGGTCGAGGAGGCGAGCAGTACTTC.

The rearrangement links TRBV7-9 to TRBJ1-4, with 7 bases that match TRBD1. The length of the CDR3 is 16 residues. The ends lost 5 bases at V and 8 bases at J; junction bases unmatched: 14. The germline CDR1 and CDR2 sequences are SEHNR and FQNEAQ (reference sequence). The CDR3 nucleotides read TGTGCCAGCAGCCAAGGAGGAGGGGGCTATAGCGAAAAACTGTTTTTT. As protein: CASSQGGGGYSEKLFF.

This chain uses TRBV27 with TRBJ1-2; TRBD1 might be the D (5 bases). Germline values: CDR1 MNHEY, CDR2 SMNVEV (reference sequence). V shed 6 bases and J shed 4 bases, with 18 bases lying between them. CDR3 length: 15 residues. DNA for the CDR3: TGTGCCAGCAGCCCCTGGGGGGGACCCCCCTATGGCTACACCTTC. It is translated as CASSPWGGPPYGYTF.

This chain links TRBV28 with TRBJ1-4, with D unresolved. V lost 5 bases to trimming and J lost 0 bases, with 4 bases between them. CDR1 is MDHEN, CDR2 SYDVKM, per germline. The CDR3 consists of 13 residues. For the CDR3, the DNA is TGTGCCAGCAGTCCACCAACTAATGAAAAACTGTTTTTT. Protein product: CASSPPTNEKLFF.

The chain uses TRBV29-1 and TRBJ2-7; D not certain. CDR1 and CDR2 (germline): SQVTM, ANQGSEA. Trimming left V 0 bases short and J 1 base short, with 10 bases between. The CDR3 covers 14 residues. CDR3 DNA: TGCAGCGTTGAAGATCCAGAAAGGTCCTACGAGCAGTACTTC. Amino acids: CSVEDPERSYEQYF.

This sequence joins TRBV30 and TRBJ1-2; D is possibly TRBD1 (6 bases). The germline V gene has CDR1 GTSNPN and CDR2 SVGIG (reference sequence). The germline V and J ends were trimmed by 3 bases and 8 bases, with 16 bases remaining between them. This CDR3 spans 13 amino acids. The CDR3 reads CAWSLRGGLGYTF. The DNA for the CDR3 is TGTGCCTGGAGCCTGAGGGGGGGGTTAGGCTACACCTTC.

This chain's CDR3 is CARLGEASETQYF. As DNA, the CDR3 is TGTGCAAGACTAGGTGAGGCCTCAGAGACCCAGTACTTC. The chain uses TRBV19 and TRBJ2-5; D may be TRBD2 (6 bases). Per germline, CDR1 LNHDA and CDR2 SQIVND (reference sequence). There are 13 residues in the CDR3. Supplemented by reference TRBV19 and TRBJ2-5, the full variable domain reads DGGITQSPKYLFRKEGQNVTLSCEQNLNHDAMYWYRQDPGQGLRLIYYSQIVNDFQKGDIAEGYSVSREKKESFPLTVTSAQKNPTAFYLCARLGEASETQYFGPGTRLLVL.

The CDR3 loop is CASSPRTGDTEAFF. The CDR3 nucleotides read TGTGCCAGCTCACCTCGGACAGGGGACACTGAAGCTTTCTTT. The chain links TRBV18 to TRBJ1-1, with TRBD1 identical over 9 bases. The V and J ends lost 3 bases and 3 bases, in that order; junction bases with no gene match: 2. The CDR3 spans 14 residues. Germline V gene sequence: CDR1 KGHSH, CDR2 LQKENI.

The V and J genes are TRBV5-1 and TRBJ2-3; D tentatively fits TRBD1 or TRBD2 (6 bases each). The ends were cut back, 3 bases at V and 0 bases at J, with 11 bases in the middle. The CDR3 has 15 residues. Germline V gene data show CDR1 as SGHRS and CDR2 as YFSETQ. The CDR3, as DNA: TGCGCCAGCAGCTGGGGGGCCTCTAGCACAGATACGCAGTATTTT. Protein sequence: CASSWGASSTDTQYF. The variable domain in full, with the rest retrieved from reference TRBV5-1 and TRBJ2-3, is KAGVTQTPRYLIKTRGQQVTLSCSPISGHRSVSWYQQTPGQGLQFLFEYFSETQRNKGNFPGRFSGRQFSNSRSEMNVSTLELGDSALYLCASSWGASSTDTQYFGPGTRLTVL.